This T cell receptor beta chain was found in a study of beta chain features in type 1 diabetes. Study-level points and caveats: For Type 1 diabetes patients, all four CD4+ subsets carried TCRB CDR3s that were moderately but significantly shorter.

The whole isolated RNA underwent reverse transcription, so sequencing captured expressed TCRB transcripts. Naive, central memory and regulatory T cell samples produced a mean of approximately 3.6 million reads. The method was immunoSEQ multiplex PCR; TCRdb's version includes in-frame clones alone and lacks a portion of them. Of some 370,000 clones in the sample, roughly a tenth are singletons; the top ten hold about 0.6%. Per germline, CDR1 SGHVS and CDR2 FQNEAQ. This CDR3 spans 16 amino acids. The germline V and J ends were trimmed by 5 bases and 7 bases, with 21 bases remaining between them. This clone was found a few times. Its antigen is not known.

The genes are TRBV7-8 and TRBJ2-1, with D perhaps TRBD2 (5 bases). This clonotype was sampled from a man younger than 40 with type 1 diabetes. Sequencing was done on a sample of central memory CD4+ T cells from blood. CDR3 bases: TGTGCCAGCAGCCCTAGGGTGGGCCCCCCGGGGAATGAGCAGTTCTTC. Amino acid sequence: CASSPRVGPPGNEQFF.